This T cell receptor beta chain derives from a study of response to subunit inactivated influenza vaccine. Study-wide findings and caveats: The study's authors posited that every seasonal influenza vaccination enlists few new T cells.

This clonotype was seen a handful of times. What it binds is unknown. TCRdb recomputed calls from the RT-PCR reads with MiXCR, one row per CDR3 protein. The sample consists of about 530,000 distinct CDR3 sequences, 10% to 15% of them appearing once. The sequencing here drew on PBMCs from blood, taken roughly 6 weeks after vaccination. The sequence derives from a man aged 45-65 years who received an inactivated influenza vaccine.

DNA for the CDR3: TGTGCCAGCAGGATTGACAGCCACTATGGCTACACCTTC. Translation: CASRIDSHYGYTF. The V call is TRBV27, the J call TRBJ1-2; D may be TRBD1 (5 bases). The CDR3 spans 13 residues. Trimming removed 6 bases at V and 3 bases at J, with 11 bases between. Germline V lookup: CDR1 MNHEY, CDR2 SMNVEV (reference sequence).